The 9 T cell receptor beta chains reported below all come from one sample, sequenced in a study of shared clonotypes between healthy human individuals. Naive-designated CD8 cells lacked CD45RO, were positively enriched for CCR7, and omitted terminally differentiated effector memory CD45RA+ cells. This table comes from immunoSEQ multiplex PCR, and its TCRdb copy is limited to in-frame clones, with some not included. The data show 2 million to 2.5 million clones, with roughly 91% seen just once and 1.7% held by the top ten. The specimen sequenced was naive CD8+ T cells from PBMCs. The receptors shown here come from a man aged 18 to 29 in good health. Some clones in this sample may be carry-over from other donors' samples.

The chain is built from TRBV15 and TRBJ1-4; D possibly corresponds to TRBD1 (5 bases). CDR1 and CDR2 (germline): LNHNV, YYDKDF (reference sequence). CDR3 size: 12 residues. V gave up 2 bases and J gave up 8 bases, with 6 bases separating them. CDR3 DNA: TGTGCCACCAGCAGACGGGGGGAAAAACTGTTTTTT. As protein: CATSRRGEKLFF.

The V gene is TRBV11-2, the J gene TRBJ2-7; tentative D call: TRBD2 (6 bases). V was cut by 0 bases and J by 3 bases, with 15 bases left in between. CDR3 length: 16 amino acids. Germline lookup yields CDR1 SGHAT and CDR2 FQNNGV. The CDR3 DNA reads as TGTGCCAGCAGCTTAGATCGGGGGAGAGCCGTCTACGAGCAGTACTTC. Residues: CASSLDRGRAVYEQYF.

This rearrangement joins TRBV4-3 to TRBJ2-7; the match to TRBD1 covers 10 bases. Germline V CDR1 and CDR2: LGHNA, YSLEER. The CDR3 has 16 amino acids. J gave up 1 base and V 2 bases, and 5 bases lay outside the gene matches. CDR3 coding DNA: TGCGCCAGCAGCCAAATGCCGGGACAGGGGTCCTACGAGCAGTACTTC. Amino acids: CASSQMPGQGSYEQYF.

This clone appeared once. The chain links TRBV7-6 to TRBJ2-5; 13 bases are shared with TRBD2. The CDR3 loop spans 17 amino acids. The V gene's germline CDR1 is SGHVS and CDR2 FNYEAQ. Trimming at V came to 5 bases and at J to 2 bases, leaving 8 bases not matched to a gene. CDR3 sequence reads: CASSPWTSGSQQETQYF. The CDR3, as DNA: TGTGCCAGCAGCCCCTGGACTAGCGGGAGTCAACAAGAGACCCAGTACTTC. Using reference TRBV7-6 and TRBJ2-5 for the parts outside the CDR3, the full variable domain is GAGVSQSPRYKVTKRGQDVALRCDPISGHVSLYWYRQALGQGPEFLTYFNYEAQQDKSGLPNDRFSAERPEGSISTLTIQRTEQRDSAMYRCASSPWTSGSQQETQYFGPGTRLLVL.

Only one count was recorded for this clone. The CDR3 bases are TGTGCCAGCAGCCAAGAGGTGGGACAGGGTAATGAAGCTTTCTTT. Protein sequence: CASSQEVGQGNEAFF. The rearrangement uses TRBV4-2 and TRBJ1-1; 9 bases match TRBD1. CDR1 and CDR2 (germline): LGHNA, YNFKEQ. Unmatched junction bases numbered 6, after V lost 0 bases and J lost 7 bases. The CDR3 spans 15 residues.

This chain connects TRBV4-2 to TRBJ1-1; the D is unclear. The CDR3 is 13 amino acids. V gave up 0 bases and J gave up 9 bases, with 11 bases separating them. Germline V lookup: CDR1 LGHNA, CDR2 YNFKEQ. CDR3 DNA: TGTGCCAGCAGCCAAGATTCGGACCGAAAAGCTTTCTTT. It codes for CASSQDSDRKAFF.

This clone appeared once. This chain joins TRBV9 and TRBJ2-7; D not resolved. The germline V gene has CDR1 SGDLS and CDR2 YYNGEE. V was pared by 0 bases and J by 5 bases, with 12 bases between. The CDR3 covers 14 residues. CDR3: CASSVDGSLDEQYF. CDR3 DNA: TGTGCCAGCAGCGTAGATGGTAGTTTGGACGAGCAGTACTTC.

Comment on this clone: One end of the junction does not line up with germline, which may come from a read error. J is TRBJ2-4 and V is TRBV11-1, with TRBD1 matching 7 bases. Germline-derived CDR1 and CDR2 are SGHAT and FQDESV (reference sequence). This CDR3 has 15 amino acids. The CDR3 DNA sequence: TGTGCCAGCAGCTTTAAGAGACAGGGTTCGAACATTCAGTGCTTC. Protein product: CASSFKRQGSNIQCF. Combining the CDR3 with reference TRBV11-1 and TRBJ2-4 gives the whole variable domain EAEVAQSPRYKITEKSQAVAFWCDPISGHATLYWYRQILGQGPELLVQFQDESVVDDSQLPKDRFSAERLKGVDSTLKIQPAELGDSAMYLCASSFKRQGSNIQCFGAGTRLSVL.

The chain couples TRBV9 to TRBJ2-2, with D possibly TRBD1 on 6 matching bases. The CDR3 consists of 15 residues. CDR1 SGDLS and CDR2 YYNGEE come from the germline V gene. The V end lost 3 bases, the J end lost 2 bases, and 11 bases lay between the germline ends. The CDR3 DNA sequence: TGTGCCAGCAGCGGAGGACAGATCAACACCGGGGAGCTGTTTTTT. As protein: CASSGGQINTGELFF.